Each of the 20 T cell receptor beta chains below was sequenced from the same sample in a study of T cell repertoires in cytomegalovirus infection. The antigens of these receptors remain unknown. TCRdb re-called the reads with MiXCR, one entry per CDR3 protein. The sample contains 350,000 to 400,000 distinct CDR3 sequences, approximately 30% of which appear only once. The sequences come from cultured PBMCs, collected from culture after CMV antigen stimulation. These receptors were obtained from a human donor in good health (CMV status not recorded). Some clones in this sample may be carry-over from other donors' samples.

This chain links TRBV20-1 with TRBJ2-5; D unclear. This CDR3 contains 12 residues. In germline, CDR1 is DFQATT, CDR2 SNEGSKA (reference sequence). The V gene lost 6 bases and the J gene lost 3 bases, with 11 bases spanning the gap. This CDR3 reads CSAGVLEETQYF. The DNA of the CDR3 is TGCAGTGCAGGAGTTCTCGAAGAGACCCAGTACTTC.

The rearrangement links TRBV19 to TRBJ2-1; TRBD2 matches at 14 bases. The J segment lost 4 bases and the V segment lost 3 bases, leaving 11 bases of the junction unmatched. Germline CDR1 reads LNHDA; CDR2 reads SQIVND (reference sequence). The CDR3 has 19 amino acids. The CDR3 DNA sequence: TGTGCCAGTAGTATCCCGGGACTAGCGGGAGCCTCCCCATACAATGAGCAGTTCTTC. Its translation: CASSIPGLAGASPYNEQFF.

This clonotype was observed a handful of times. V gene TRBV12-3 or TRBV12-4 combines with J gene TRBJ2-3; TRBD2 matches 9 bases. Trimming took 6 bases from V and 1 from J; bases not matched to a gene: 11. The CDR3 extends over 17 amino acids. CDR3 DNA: TGTGCCAGCAGCCTGTTTCAGGGACTAGCCCGCACAGATACGCAGTATTTT. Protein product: CASSLFQGLARTDTQYF.

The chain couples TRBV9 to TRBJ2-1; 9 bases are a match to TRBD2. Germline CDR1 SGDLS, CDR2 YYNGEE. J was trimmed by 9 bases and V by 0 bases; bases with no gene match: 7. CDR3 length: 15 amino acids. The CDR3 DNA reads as TGTGCCAGCAGCGTAGAGGGCCTAGCGGGAAGTGAGCAGTTCTTC. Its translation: CASSVEGLAGSEQFF.

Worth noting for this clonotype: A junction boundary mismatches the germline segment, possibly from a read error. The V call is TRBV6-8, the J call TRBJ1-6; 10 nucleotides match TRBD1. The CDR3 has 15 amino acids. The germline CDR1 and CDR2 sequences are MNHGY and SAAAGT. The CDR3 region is CASNSPGQGKSPLNF. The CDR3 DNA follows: TGTGCCAGCAACTCACCGGGACAGGGGAAGTCACCCCTCAACTTT.

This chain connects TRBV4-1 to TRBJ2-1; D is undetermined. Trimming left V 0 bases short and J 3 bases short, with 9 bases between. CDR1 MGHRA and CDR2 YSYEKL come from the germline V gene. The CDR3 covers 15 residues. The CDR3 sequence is CASSQELTLYNEQFF. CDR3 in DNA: TGCGCCAGCAGCCAAGAACTTACCCTCTACAATGAGCAGTTCTTC.

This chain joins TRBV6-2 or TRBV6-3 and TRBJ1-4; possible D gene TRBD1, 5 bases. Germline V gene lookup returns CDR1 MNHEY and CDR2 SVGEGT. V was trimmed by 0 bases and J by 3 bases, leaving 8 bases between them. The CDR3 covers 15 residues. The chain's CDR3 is CASSYSEGPNEKLFF. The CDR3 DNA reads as TGTGCCAGCAGTTACTCTGAGGGACCTAATGAAAAACTGTTTTTT.

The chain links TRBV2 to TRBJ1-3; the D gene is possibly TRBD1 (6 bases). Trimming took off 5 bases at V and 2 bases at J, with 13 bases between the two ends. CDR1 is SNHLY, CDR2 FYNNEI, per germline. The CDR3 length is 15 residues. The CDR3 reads CASSTKQGTGNTIYF. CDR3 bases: TGTGCCAGCAGTACCAAACAGGGAACTGGAAACACCATATATTTT.

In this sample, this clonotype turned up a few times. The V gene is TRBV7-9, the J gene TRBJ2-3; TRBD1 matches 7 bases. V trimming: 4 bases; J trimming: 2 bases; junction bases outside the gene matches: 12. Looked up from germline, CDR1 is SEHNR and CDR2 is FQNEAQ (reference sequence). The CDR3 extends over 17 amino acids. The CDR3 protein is CASSSPLGQTITDTQYF. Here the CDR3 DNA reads TGTGCCAGCAGCTCCCCTTTGGGACAGACCATCACAGATACGCAGTATTTT.

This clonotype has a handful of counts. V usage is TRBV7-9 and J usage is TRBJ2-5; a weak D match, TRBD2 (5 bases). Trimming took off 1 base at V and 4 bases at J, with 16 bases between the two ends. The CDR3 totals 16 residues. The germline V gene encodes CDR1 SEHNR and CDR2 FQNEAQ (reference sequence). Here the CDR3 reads CASSLGRMVGGETQYF. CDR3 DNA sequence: TGTGCCAGCAGCTTAGGGCGTATGGTTGGAGGAGAGACCCAGTACTTC.

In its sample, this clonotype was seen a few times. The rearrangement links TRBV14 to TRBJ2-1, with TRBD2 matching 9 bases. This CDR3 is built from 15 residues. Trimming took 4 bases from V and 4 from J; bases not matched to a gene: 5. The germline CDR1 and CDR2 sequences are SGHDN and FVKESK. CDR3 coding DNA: TGTGCCAGCAGCCCGCGGACTAGCGTTTACAATGAGCAGTTCTTC. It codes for CASSPRTSVYNEQFF. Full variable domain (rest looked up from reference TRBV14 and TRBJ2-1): EAGVTQFPSHSVIEKGQTVTLRCDPISGHDNLYWYRRVMGKEIKFLLHFVKESKQDESGMPNNRFLAERTGGTYSTLKVQPAELEDSGVYFCASSPRTSVYNEQFFGPGTRLTVL.

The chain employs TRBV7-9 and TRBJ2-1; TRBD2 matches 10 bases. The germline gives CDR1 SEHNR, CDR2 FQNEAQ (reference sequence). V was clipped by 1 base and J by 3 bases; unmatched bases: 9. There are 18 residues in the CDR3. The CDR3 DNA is TGTGCCAGCAGCTTAGTAGCGGGAGGCCTTCAATTCTACAATGAGCAGTTCTTC. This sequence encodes CASSLVAGGLQFYNEQFF.

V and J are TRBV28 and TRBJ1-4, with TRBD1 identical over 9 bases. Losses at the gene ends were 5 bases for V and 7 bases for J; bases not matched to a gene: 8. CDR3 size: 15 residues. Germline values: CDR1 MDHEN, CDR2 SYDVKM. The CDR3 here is CASSKGQGLREKLFF. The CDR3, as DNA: TGTGCCAGCAGTAAGGGACAGGGCTTGCGTGAAAAACTGTTTTTT.

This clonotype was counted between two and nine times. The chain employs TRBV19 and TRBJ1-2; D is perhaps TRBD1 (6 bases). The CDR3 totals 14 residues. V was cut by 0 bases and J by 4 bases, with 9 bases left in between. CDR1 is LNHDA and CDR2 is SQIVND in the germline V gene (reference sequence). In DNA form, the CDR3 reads TGTGCCAGTAGTATAGAAGGGGGACGCTATGGCTACACCTTC. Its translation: CASSIEGGRYGYTF.

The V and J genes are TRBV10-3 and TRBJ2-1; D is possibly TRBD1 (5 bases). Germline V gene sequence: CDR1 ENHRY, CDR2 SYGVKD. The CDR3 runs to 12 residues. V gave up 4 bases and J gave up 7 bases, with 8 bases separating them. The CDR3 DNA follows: TGTGCCATCAGTGGGAAGGGGAATGAGCAGTTCTTC. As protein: CAISGKGNEQFF.

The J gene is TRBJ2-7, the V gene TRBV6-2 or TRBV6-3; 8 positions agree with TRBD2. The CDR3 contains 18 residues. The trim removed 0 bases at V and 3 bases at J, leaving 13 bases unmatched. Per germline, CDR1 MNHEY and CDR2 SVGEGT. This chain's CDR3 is CASSYSLSSAGAVYEQYV. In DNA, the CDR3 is TGTGCCAGCAGTTACTCCCTTTCGTCAGCGGGAGCGGTCTACGAGCAGTACGTC.

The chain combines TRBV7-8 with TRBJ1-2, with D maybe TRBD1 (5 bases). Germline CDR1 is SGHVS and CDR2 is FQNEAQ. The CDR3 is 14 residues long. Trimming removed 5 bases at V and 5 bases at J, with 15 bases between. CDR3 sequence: CASSASQGEYGYTF. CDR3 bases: TGTGCCAGCAGCGCGTCGCAGGGAGAATATGGCTACACCTTC.

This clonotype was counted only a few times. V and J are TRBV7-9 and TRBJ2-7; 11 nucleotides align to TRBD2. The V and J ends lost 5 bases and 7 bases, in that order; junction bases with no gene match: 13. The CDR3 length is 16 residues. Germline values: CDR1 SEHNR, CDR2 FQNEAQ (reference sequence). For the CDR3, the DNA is TGTGCCAGCAGCGCAACCGGGACTAGCGGCCTGTGGGAGCAGTACGTC. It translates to CASSATGTSGLWEQYV.

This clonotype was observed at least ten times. CDR3 in DNA: TGTGCCAGCTCACCGATCGACAGGGAGGCCAGGGCTTTCTTT. It specifies CASSPIDREARAFF. This rearrangement joins TRBV18 to TRBJ1-1, with 7 nucleotides matching TRBD1. The CDR3 totals 14 residues. The J segment lost 11 bases and the V segment lost 3 bases, leaving 12 bases of the junction unmatched. In germline, CDR1 is KGHSH, CDR2 LQKENI. Full variable domain (outside the CDR3, taken from reference TRBV18 and TRBJ1-1): NAGVMQNPRHLVRRRGQEARLRCSPMKGHSHVYWYRQLPEEGLKFMVYLQKENIIDESGMPKERFSAEFPKEGPSILRIQQVVRGDSAAYFCASSPIDREARAFFGQGTRLTVV.

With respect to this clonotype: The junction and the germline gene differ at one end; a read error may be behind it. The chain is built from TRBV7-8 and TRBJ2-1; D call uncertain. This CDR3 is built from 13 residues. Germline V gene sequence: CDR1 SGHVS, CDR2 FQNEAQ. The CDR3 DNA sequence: TGTGCCAGCAGCCCCACCTCCTACAGTGAGCAGTTCTTC. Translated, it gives CASSPTSYSEQFF.